Listed below are T cell receptor beta chains from one sample, sequenced in a study of cytomegalovirus exposure and HLA in healthy donors. The repertoire was sequenced with immunoSEQ multiplex PCR; TCRdb's copy has only in-frame clones and lacks some. The sample consists of 100,000 to 150,000 clones, 80% of them appearing once. Sequencing was performed on PBMCs. Receptors were obtained from a female donor in good health and CMV-seronegative. Both conserved end residues are trimmed from each CDR3. The order of the fields is V gene, CDR3 protein.

v_gene: TRBV6-1
CDR3aa: ASTPSGTPYEQY

v_gene: TRBV19
CDR3aa: ASSSGTRVNTEAF

v_gene: TRBV5-1
CDR3aa: ASSLGQGTGYT

v_gene: TRBV6-5
CDR3aa: ASSYSESSGSSEQF

v_gene: TRBV2
CDR3aa: ASSEGGGNQPQH

v_gene: TRBV6-1
CDR3aa: ASGGQGATNEKLF

v_gene: TRBV2
CDR3aa: ASSGPRGNLGTQY

v_gene: TRBV9
CDR3aa: ASSVEGGATDTQY

v_gene: TRBV6-1
CDR3aa: ASSVQGNQPQH

v_gene: TRBV7-9
CDR3aa: AIMKHRDRGKGNYGYT

v_gene: TRBV7-2
CDR3aa: ASSPGPFAGAQH